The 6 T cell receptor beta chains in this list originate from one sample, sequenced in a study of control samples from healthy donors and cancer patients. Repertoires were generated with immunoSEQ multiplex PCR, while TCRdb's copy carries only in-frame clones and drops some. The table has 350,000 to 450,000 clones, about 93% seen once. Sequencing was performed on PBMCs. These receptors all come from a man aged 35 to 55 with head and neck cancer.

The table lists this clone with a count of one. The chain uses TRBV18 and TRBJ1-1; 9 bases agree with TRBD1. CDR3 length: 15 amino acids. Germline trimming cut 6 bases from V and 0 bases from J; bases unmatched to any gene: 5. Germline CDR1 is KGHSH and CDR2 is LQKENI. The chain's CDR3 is CASSLGTGLNTEAFF. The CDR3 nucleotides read TGTGCCAGCTCGCTCGGGACAGGGCTGAACACTGAAGCTTTCTTT.

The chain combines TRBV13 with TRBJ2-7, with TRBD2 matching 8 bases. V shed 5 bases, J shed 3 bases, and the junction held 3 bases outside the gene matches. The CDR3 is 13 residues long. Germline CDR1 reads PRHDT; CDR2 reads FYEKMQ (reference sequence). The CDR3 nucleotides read TGTGCCAGCAGCGTCGGGAGGGACTACGAGCAGTACTTC. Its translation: CASSVGRDYEQYF.

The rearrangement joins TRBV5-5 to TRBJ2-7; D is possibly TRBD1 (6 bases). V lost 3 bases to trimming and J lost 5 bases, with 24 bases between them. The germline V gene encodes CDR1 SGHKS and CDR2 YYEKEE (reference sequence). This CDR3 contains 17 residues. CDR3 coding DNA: TGTGCCAGCAGCTCGGCCCACCCACGGACAGTGAAAAACGAGCAGTACTTC. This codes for CASSSAHPRTVKNEQYF.

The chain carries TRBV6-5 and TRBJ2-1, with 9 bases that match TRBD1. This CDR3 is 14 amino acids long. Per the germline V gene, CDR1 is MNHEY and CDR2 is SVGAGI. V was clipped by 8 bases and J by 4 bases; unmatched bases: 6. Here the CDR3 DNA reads TGTGCCAGCGCAACCGGGACAGGGTACAATGAGCAGTTCTTC. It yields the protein CASATGTGYNEQFF.

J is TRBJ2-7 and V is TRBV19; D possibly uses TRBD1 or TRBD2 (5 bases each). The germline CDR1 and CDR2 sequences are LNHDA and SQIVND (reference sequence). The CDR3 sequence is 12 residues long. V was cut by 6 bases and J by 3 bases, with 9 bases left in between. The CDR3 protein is CASRGENYEQYF. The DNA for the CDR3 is TGTGCCAGTAGGGGGGAGAACTACGAGCAGTACTTC.

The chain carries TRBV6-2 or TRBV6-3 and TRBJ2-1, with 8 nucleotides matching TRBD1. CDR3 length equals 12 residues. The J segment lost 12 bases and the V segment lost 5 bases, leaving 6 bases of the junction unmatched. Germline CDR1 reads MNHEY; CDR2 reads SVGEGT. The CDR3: CASSMDRARQFF. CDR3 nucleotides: TGTGCCAGCAGTATGGACAGGGCACGGCAGTTCTTC.